Given below is one T cell receptor (beta chain) in context. Its antigen is unidentified. Patients with chemo-refractory metastatic non-small-cell lung cancer received focal radiation plus CTLA-4 blockade with ipilimumab. The sample is drawn from a study of radiotherapy plus CTLA-4 blockade in lung cancer. About the research overall: Among enrolled patients, approximately 18% responded and around 30% achieved disease control.

Study-wide results and limits: Clones of tumor-derived TCRs expanded in blood after radiotherapy plus ipilimumab. Dynamics of early blood T cell clones, together with interferon-beta, were reportedly the best predictors of response.

Clones were read by immunoSEQ multiplex PCR, and TCRdb kept only the in-frame ones, dropping some. The sample yields around 44,000 clones, 75% to 90% seen once. CDR3 length equals 15 residues. Germline V CDR1 and CDR2: LNHDA, SQIVND (reference sequence). V lost 1 base, J lost 5 bases, and 7 bases stayed unmatched. The material was peripheral blood, obtained from a patient treated with radiotherapy plus ipilimumab. The chain carries TRBV19 and TRBJ2-5, with 7 bases lining up with TRBD2. The TCR sequence derives from a human donor with non-small cell lung cancer that progressed on radiotherapy plus ipilimumab. Some clones in this sample may be carry-over from other donors' samples. The CDR3 sequence is CASSIVGTKRETQYF. CDR3 bases: TGTGCCAGTAGTATAGTCGGGACTAAGAGGGAGACCCAGTACTTC.